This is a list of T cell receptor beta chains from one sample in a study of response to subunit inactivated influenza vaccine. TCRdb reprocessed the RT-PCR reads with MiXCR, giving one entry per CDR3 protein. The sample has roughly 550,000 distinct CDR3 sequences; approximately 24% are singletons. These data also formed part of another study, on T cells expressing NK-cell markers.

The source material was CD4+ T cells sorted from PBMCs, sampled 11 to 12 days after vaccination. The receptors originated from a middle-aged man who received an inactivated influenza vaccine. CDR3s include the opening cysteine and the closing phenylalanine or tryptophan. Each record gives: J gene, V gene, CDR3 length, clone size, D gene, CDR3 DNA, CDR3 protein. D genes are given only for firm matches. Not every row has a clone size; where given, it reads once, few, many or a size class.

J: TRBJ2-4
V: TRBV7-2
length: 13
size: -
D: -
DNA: TGTGCCAGCAGCCCCGGACGCGAGAACATTCAGTACTTC
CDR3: CASSPGRENIQYF

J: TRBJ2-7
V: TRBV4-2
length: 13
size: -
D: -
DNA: TGTGCCAGCAGCCAGAGGAGAGACTACGAGCAGTACTTC
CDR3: CASSQRRDYEQYF

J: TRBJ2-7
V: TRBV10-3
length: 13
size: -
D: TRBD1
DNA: TGTGCCATCGAGCCCCAGGGACAGGGGGCTGTGTACTTC
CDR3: CAIEPQGQGAVYF

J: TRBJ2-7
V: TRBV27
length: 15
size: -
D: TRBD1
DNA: TGTGCCAGCAGAACTAGACAGGGAATTTCCTACGAGCAGTACTTC
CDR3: CASRTRQGISYEQYF

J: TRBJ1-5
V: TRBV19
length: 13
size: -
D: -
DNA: TGTGCCAGCAAATCAGGGGATACTCAGCCCCAGCATTTT
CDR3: CASKSGDTQPQHF

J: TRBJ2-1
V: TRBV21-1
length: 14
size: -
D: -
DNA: TGTGCCAGCAGGGTATCCGACAGGGGAAATGAGCAGTTCTTC
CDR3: CASRVSDRGNEQFF

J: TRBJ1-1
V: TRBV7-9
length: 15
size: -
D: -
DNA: TGTGCCAGCAGCTTAGGATTGGGGGGGAGCACTGAAGCTTTCTTT
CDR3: CASSLGLGGSTEAFF

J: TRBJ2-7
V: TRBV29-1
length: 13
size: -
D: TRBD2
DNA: TGCAGCGGTGGACTAGCGGCTGGATACGAGCAGTACTTC
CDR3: CSGGLAAGYEQYF

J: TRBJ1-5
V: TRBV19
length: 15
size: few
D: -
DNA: TGTGCCAGTAGCCGCGAGGGCAGGCATGGTCAGCCCCAGCATTTT
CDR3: CASSREGRHGQPQHF

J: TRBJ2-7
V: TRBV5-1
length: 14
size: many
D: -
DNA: TGCGCCAGCAGCGACCTAGCAGTCTCATACGAGCAGTACTTC
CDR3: CASSDLAVSYEQYF

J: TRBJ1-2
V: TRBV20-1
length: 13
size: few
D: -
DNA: TGCAGTGCTAGAAGGGGGTGGGACTATGGCTACACCTTC
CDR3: CSARRGWDYGYTF

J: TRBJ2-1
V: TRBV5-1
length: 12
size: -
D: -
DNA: TGCGCCAGCAGCATGGAGGACAATGAGCAGTTCTTC
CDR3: CASSMEDNEQFF

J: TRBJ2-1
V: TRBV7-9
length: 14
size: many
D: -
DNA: TGTGCCAGCAGCCCGGGTGTAACCTACAATGAGCAGTTCTTC
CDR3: CASSPGVTYNEQFF

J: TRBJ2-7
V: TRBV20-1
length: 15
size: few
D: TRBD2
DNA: TGCAGTGCTAGAGACCTAGCGGGGGCCTCCTACGAGCAGTACTTC
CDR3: CSARDLAGASYEQYF

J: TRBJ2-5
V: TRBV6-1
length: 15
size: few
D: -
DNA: TGTGCCAGCAGCCGGCGAGGCGGAACACAAGAGACCCAGTACTTC
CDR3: CASSRRGGTQETQYF

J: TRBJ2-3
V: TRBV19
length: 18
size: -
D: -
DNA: TGTGCCAGTAGTATTTATGGGACCAACTTGGGAAACACAGATACGCAGTATTTT
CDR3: CASSIYGTNLGNTDTQYF

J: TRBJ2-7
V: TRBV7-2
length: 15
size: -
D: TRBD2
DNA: TGTGCCAGCAGCTTAGAAGCGGGAGGTCACAACGAGCAGTACTTC
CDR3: CASSLEAGGHNEQYF

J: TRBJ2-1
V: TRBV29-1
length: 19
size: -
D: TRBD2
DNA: TGCAGCGTTGGAGGGAGTTGGACTAGCGGGAGGGCCGTGGGAAATGAGCAGTTCTTC
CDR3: CSVGGSWTSGRAVGNEQFF

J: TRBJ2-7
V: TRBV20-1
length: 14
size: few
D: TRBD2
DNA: TGCAGTGCTAGAGATACCGGGACTAGGTTCGAGCAGTACTTC
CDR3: CSARDTGTRFEQYF

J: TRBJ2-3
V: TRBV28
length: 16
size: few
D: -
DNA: TGTGCCAGCAGTTTATGGCAGGTGATTAGCACAGATACGCAGTATTTT
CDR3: CASSLWQVISTDTQYF

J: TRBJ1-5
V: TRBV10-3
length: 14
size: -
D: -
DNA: TGTGCCATCAGTGGGGGGGATAGCAATCAGCCCCAGCATTTT
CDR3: CAISGGDSNQPQHF

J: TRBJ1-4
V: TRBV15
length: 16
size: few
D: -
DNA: TGTGCCACCAGCAGAGGACGGGTAACAACTAATGAAAAACTGTTTTTT
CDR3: CATSRGRVTTNEKLFF

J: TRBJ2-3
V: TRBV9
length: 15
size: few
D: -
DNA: TGTGCCAGCAGCTTGGGGACTCCAAGCACAGATACGCAGTATTTT
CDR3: CASSLGTPSTDTQYF

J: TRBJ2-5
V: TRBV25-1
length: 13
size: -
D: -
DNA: TGTGCCAGCAGTAGGGGAGCCCAAGAGACCCAGTACTTC
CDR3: CASSRGAQETQYF

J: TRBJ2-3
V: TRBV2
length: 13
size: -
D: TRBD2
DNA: TGTGCCAGCACGGGACTAGTTCCAGATACGCAGTATTTT
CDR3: CASTGLVPDTQYF

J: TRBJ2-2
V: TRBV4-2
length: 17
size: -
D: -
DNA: TGTGCCAGCAGCCCGGAAGGCGATGCCGCGAACACCGGGGAGCTGTTTTTT
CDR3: CASSPEGDAANTGELFF

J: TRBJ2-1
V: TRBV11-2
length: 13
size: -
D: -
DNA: TGTGCCAGCAACCGGGGGGCTAGGGATGAGCAGTTCTTC
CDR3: CASNRGARDEQFF

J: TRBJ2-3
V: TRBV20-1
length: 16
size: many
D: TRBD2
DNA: TGCAGTGCTAGAGGGACTAGCGGCCAACTACGGGATACGCAGTATTTT
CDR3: CSARGTSGQLRDTQYF

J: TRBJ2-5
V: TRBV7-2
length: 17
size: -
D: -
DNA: TGTGCCAGCAGTTCCTTCGCAACGGCCCGGGGCTTGGGGACCCAGTACTTC
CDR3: CASSSFATARGLGTQYF